This T cell receptor (beta chain) derives from a study of Tregs in tolerant kidney transplant recipients. Study-level results: Findings come from small patient numbers and require larger validation. Biological reproducibility was not directly addressed in this study. Antigen-driven expansion was suggested because donor-specific Tregs expanded more than all Tregs in tolerant patients.

V dropped 2 bases and J dropped 2 bases, with 9 bases sitting between them. This CDR3 is 14 amino acids long. Germline values: CDR1 MDHEN, CDR2 SYDVKM. Related graft donors supplied nonmyeloablative bone marrow transplants, and mixed chimerism was transient. CD4+CD25+CD127- Tregs, CD4+CD25- non-Tregs, CD4 and CD8 cells were sorted. On this clone itself: Its antigen is as yet unknown.

Some clones are missing from TCRdb's copy, which holds only in-frame ones; the method was immunoSEQ multiplex PCR. The table shows tens of thousands of clones, with roughly nine tenths occurring only once. The receptor's source is a human patient who received a combined kidney and bone marrow transplant. Some T cells may be transferred from the graft donor. The J gene is TRBJ2-5, the V gene TRBV28; D ambiguous. The sequencing here drew on CD4+ T cells from blood (PBMCs), taken 24 months after the transplant. CDR3 nucleotides: TGTGCCAGCAGTTTAAGTGGTAGACAAGAGACCCAGTACTTC. Translation gives CASSLSGRQETQYF.